This T cell receptor beta chain was recovered during a study of blood T cell repertoires in COVID-19. Study at large: From the United States, Italy and Spain came samples of acute and convalescent COVID-19. Nucleic acid was either cDNA or gDNA, and it came from T cells, B-cell-depleted T cells, or PBMCs.

In the source study's methods: Researchers report that nucleated cell counts were estimated from reference gene primer amplification. Assay: immunoSEQ multiplex PCR; the TCRdb copy retains only in-frame clones and omits some. Clone size and V and J calls were adopted from that table, with D and trimming inferred from the DNA. The table shows about 40,000 clones, with around nine tenths occurring only once. The receptor was derived from a human donor in a cohort sampled during active COVID-19. Sequenced material: peripheral blood.

The CDR3 DNA follows: TGCGCCAGCAGCCGAACTAGCGAGTACAATGAGCAGTTCTTC. It encodes CASSRTSEYNEQFF. The genes are TRBV5-1 and TRBJ2-1; 7 bases agree with TRBD2. Germline loops: CDR1 SGHRS, CDR2 YFSETQ. J was trimmed by 4 bases and V by 4 bases; bases with no gene match: 5. This CDR3 is 14 amino acids long.